What follows is one T cell receptor beta chain and its context. Its antigen is as yet unknown. Libraries were prepared by immunoSEQ multiplex PCR; TCRdb keeps only in-frame clonotypes and omits some of them. The sample has some 100,000 clones, around 83% seen once. This entry is derived from a study of T cell responses to AZD1222 COVID-19 vaccine. General observations from the study: At study baseline, merely five or six AZD1222 recipients were seropositive. CD4 TCRs covered the whole spike, strongest at regions 160-218 and 743-854.

Trimming shortened V by 1 base and J by 2 bases, and 11 bases separated the two germline ends. Looked up from germline, CDR1 is MGHRA and CDR2 is YSYEKL. The CDR3 is 15 residues long. V and J are TRBV4-1 and TRBJ1-2; tentative D call: TRBD1 (6 bases). This specimen consisted of peripheral blood, obtained 28 days after the second AZD1222 dose. The source of this sequence is an adult who received the AZD1222 COVID-19 vaccine. CDR3 DNA: TGCGCCAGCAGCCAAGTGGGGGCGCGGAACTATGGCTACACCTTC. As protein: CASSQVGARNYGYTF.